Listed below are T cell receptor beta chains from one sample, sequenced in a study of CD4 T cells in relation to SARS-CoV-2 and coronaviruses. The protocol was immunoSEQ multiplex PCR, while the TCRdb copy is restricted to in-frame clones and leaves out a portion. Of 25,000 to 35,000 clones listed, about 70% were seen once; the top ten hold about a sixth. These receptors' antigens are unknown. The sequencing sample was made of CD4+ T cells from PBMCs, cultured in vitro. Receptors were obtained from a human donor in good health. CDR3s leave out the opening cysteine and the closing phenylalanine or tryptophan. D genes are given only for firm matches. Clone size is stated in some rows and not others, as once, few, many or a class when expanded.

v_gene,abundance,d_gene,CDR3aa
TRBV7-2,once,-,ASSLVYSVLTGNTIY
TRBV5-6,-,-,ASSQIRGSYEQY
TRBV6-4,-,-,ATSTEGNEQF
TRBV3-1/TRBV3-2,-,-,ASSQTQETQY
TRBV29-1,-,TRBD2,SVPRTSVEDTQY
TRBV7-9,-,TRBD2,ASSPDSGGWDTQY
TRBV2,-,-,ASSEDLAETQY
TRBV10-2,-,-,ASSFGRRYNSPLH
TRBV18,-,-,ASSQGRAEAF
TRBV18,-,-,ASSPGVNEQF
TRBV28,-,TRBD1,ASKGRDRNYEQY
TRBV4-3,-,-,ASSRNKFPGELF
TRBV20-1,-,-,SASWLADSTDTQY
TRBV3-1/TRBV3-2,-,TRBD1,ASSRGTGGETQY
TRBV11-2,few,-,ASSLKAGSEYGYT
TRBV7-2,-,-,ASSLRMHNEQF
TRBV14,-,-,ASSQDLAYGEQF
TRBV5-1,few,-,ASSSSTRMENSPLH
TRBV4-1,-,-,ASSPGQFKETQY
TRBV5-4,-,-,ASTEKRAMETEAF
TRBV6-2/TRBV6-3,-,-,ASSSRMNTEAF
TRBV18,-,-,ASSPSETVNTEAF
TRBV19,-,TRBD1,ASSIRDRGKLNYGYT
TRBV11-3,-,-,ASSLGTGKFYNEQF
TRBV7-2,-,TRBD1,ASSLEGQTYEQY
TRBV9,-,TRBD2,ASSAVAGSYEQY
TRBV30,-,-,AWSLAGRLSTDTQY
TRBV5-6,-,TRBD1,ASSSDRGEGRVGYT
TRBV12-3/TRBV12-4,-,-,ASRVNRNTEAF
TRBV6-2/TRBV6-3,-,-,ASSYYSAGQETQY
TRBV10-1,few,-,ASSVTVEAF
TRBV9,-,-,ASSPRAGAETQY
TRBV11-3,-,-,ASSLVSPQRPSVNTEAF
TRBV7-3,-,-,ASSLLSSSNEQF
TRBV4-1,few,-,ASSQDWGGLRRPQH
TRBV6-5,-,-,ASSYSWPATNEKLF
TRBV11-1,once,-,ASSSTSTNLYGYT
TRBV4-1,-,TRBD2,ASTRSGRADTGELF
TRBV3-1/TRBV3-2,-,TRBD1,ASSQPPQGAGTGELF
TRBV6-2/TRBV6-3,-,-,ASSYGGMEVDTQY
TRBV18,-,TRBD1,ASSEGTGGDTQY
TRBV5-4,large,-,ASQEGTDTQY
TRBV6-6,once,-,ASTQGQTDANYGYT
TRBV11-2,-,TRBD2,ASSLELAGALSYEQY
TRBV28,-,TRBD1,ATTGASADTQY
TRBV12-3/TRBV12-4,-,-,ASRQNEGDGYT
TRBV4-1,once,TRBD1,ASSQPGQAGGYT